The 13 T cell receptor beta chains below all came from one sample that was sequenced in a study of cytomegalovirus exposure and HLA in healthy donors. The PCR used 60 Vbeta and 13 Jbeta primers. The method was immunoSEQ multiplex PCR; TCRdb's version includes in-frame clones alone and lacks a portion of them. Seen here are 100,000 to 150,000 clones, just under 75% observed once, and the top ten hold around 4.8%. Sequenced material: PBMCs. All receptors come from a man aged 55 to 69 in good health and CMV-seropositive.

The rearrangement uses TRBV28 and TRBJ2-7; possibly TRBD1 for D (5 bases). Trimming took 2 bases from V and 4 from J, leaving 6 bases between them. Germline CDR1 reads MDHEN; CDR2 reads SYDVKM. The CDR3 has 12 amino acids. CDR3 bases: TGTGCCAGCAGTTTAGCAGGGTACGAGCAGTACTTC. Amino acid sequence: CASSLAGYEQYF. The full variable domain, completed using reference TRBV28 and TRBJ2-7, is DVKVTQSSRYLVKRTGEKVFLECVQDMDHENMFWYRQDPGLGLRLIYFSYDVKMKEKGDIPEGYSVSREKKERFSLILESASTNQTSMYLCASSLAGYEQYFGPGTRLTVT.

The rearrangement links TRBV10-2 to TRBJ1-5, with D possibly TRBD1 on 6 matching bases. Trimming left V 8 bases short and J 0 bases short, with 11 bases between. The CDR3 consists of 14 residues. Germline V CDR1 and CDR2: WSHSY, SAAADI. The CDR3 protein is CASATGYSNQPQHF. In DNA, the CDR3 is TGCGCCAGCGCGACAGGTTATAGCAATCAGCCCCAGCATTTT.

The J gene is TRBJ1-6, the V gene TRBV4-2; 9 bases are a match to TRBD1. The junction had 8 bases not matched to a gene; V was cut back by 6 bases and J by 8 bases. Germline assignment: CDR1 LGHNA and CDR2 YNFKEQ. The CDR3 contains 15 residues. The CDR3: CASSPADRGYSPLHF. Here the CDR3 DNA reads TGTGCCAGCAGTCCGGCGGACAGGGGATATTCACCCCTCCACTTT.

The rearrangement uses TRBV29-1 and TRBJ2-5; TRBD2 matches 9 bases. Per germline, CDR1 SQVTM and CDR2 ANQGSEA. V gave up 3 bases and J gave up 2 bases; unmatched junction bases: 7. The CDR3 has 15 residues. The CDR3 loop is CSVDRLAVGQETQYF. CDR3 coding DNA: TGCAGCGTTGACAGACTAGCGGTTGGACAAGAGACCCAGTACTTC.

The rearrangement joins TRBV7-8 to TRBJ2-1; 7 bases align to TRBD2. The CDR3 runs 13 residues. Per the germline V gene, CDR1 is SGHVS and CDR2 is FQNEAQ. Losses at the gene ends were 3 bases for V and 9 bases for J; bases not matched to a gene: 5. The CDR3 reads CASSFTPGGEQFF. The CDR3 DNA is TGTGCCAGCAGCTTTACGCCGGGGGGTGAGCAGTTCTTC.

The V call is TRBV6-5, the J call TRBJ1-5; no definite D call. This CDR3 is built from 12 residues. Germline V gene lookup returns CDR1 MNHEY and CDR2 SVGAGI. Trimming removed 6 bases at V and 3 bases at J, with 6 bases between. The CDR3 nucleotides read TGTGCCAGCAGGGAGGTCAATCAGCCCCAGCATTTT. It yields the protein CASREVNQPQHF.

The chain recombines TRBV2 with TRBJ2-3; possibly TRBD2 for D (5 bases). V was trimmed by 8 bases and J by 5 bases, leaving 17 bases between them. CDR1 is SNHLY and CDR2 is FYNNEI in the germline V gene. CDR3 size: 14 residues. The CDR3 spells CASVYRRFGDTQYF. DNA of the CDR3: TGTGCCAGCGTTTATAGGAGGTTTGGAGATACGCAGTATTTT. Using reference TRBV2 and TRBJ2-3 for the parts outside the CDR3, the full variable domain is EPEVTQTPSHQVTQMGQEVILRCVPISNHLYFYWYRQILGQKVEFLVSFYNNEISEKSEIFDDQFSVERPDGSNFTLKIRSTKLEDSAMYFCASVYRRFGDTQYFGPGTRLTVL.

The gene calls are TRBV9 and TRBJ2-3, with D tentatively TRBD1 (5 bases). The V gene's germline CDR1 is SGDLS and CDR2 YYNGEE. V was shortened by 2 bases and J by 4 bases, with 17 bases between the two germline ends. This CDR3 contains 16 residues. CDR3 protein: CASSVLPGPGPDTQYF. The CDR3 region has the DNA TGTGCCAGCAGCGTTTTACCCGGGCCAGGGCCAGATACGCAGTATTTT.

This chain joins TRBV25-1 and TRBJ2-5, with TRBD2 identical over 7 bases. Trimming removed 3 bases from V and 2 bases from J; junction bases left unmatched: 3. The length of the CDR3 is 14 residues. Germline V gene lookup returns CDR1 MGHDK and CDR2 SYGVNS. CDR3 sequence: CASSDRRGQETQYF. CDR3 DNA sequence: TGTGCCAGCAGTGATAGGCGGGGGCAAGAGACCCAGTACTTC.

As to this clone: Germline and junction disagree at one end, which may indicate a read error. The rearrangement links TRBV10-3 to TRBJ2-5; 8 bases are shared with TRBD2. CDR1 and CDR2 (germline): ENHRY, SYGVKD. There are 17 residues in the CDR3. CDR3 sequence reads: CVIRGDESGGLQETQYF. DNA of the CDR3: TGTGTCATCAGAGGGGACGAGAGCGGGGGACTCCAAGAGACCCAGTACTTC.

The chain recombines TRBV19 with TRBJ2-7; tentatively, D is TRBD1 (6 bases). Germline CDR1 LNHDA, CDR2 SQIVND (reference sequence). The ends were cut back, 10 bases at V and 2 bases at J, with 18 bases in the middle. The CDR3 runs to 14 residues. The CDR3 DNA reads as TGTGCCACATCCCGCCAGGGGCTAACCTACGAGCAGTACTTC. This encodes CATSRQGLTYEQYF.

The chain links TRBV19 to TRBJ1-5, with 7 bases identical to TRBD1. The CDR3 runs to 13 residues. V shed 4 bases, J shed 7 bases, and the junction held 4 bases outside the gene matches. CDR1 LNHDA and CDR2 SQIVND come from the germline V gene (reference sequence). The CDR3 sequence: CASSTDRAQPQHF. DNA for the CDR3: TGTGCCAGTAGTACCGACAGGGCACAGCCCCAGCATTTT.

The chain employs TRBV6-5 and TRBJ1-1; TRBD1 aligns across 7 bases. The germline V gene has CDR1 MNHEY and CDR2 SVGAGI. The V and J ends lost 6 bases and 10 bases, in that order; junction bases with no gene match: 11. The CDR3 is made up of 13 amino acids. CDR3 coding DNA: TGTGCCAGCAGCTCAGGGACAGCAGTTGGAGCTTTCTTT. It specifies CASSSGTAVGAFF.